Shown below are 24 T cell receptor beta chains from a single sample sequenced in a study of blood T cells in healthy people across ages. For the second PCR, which ran for roughly 6 to 12 cycles, a sample-barcoded 5' primer and a J-beta primer mix were used. One entry per CDR3 protein, called by TCRdb with MiXCR from the 5' RACE reads. In the table there are some 1.6 million distinct CDR3 sequences, around 36% of which are singletons. The sequencing sample was made of blood. The receptor set was obtained from a woman aged 25 to 39 in good health.

This clonotype has a handful of counts. This chain uses TRBV5-5 with TRBJ2-5, with D uncertain. The CDR3 is made up of 13 amino acids. Germline V gene lookup returns CDR1 SGHKS and CDR2 YYEKEE (reference sequence). V gave up 7 bases and J gave up 1 base, with 11 bases separating them. The CDR3 reads CASLKLPQETQYF. Written as DNA, the CDR3 is TGTGCCAGCTTAAAACTCCCCCAAGAGACCCAGTACTTC. The variable domain in full, with the rest retrieved from reference TRBV5-5 and TRBJ2-5, is DAGVTQSPTHLIKTRGQQVTLRCSPISGHKSVSWYQQVLGQGPQFIFQYYEKEERGRGNFPDRFSARQFPNYSSELNVNALLLGDSALYLCASLKLPQETQYFGPGTRLLVL.

V and J are TRBV20-1 and TRBJ2-1, with TRBD1 as a possible D gene (5 bases). CDR1 is DFQATT, CDR2 SNEGSKA, per germline (reference sequence). This CDR3 region has 13 residues. Here the CDR3 reads CSSTGIIENEQFF. The CDR3 nucleotides are TGCAGCAGTACAGGTATAATAGAGAATGAGCAGTTCTTC.

V and J are TRBV28 and TRBJ2-3, with D unresolved. V shed 1 base and J shed 4 bases, with 18 bases lying between them. The CDR3 has 17 residues. The germline gives CDR1 MDHEN, CDR2 SYDVKM. CDR3 protein: CASSLLDLSSLSDTQYF. The CDR3 DNA reads as TGTGCCAGCAGTTTATTGGATCTTTCTAGTCTGTCAGATACGCAGTATTTT. Full variable domain (missing parts from reference TRBV28 and TRBJ2-3): DVKVTQSSRYLVKRTGEKVFLECVQDMDHENMFWYRQDPGLGLRLIYFSYDVKMKEKGDIPEGYSVSREKKERFSLILESASTNQTSMYLCASSLLDLSSLSDTQYFGPGTRLTVL.

The chain links TRBV9 to TRBJ2-5, with D possibly matching TRBD1 (6 bases). Germline lookup yields CDR1 SGDLS and CDR2 YYNGEE. Between the trimmed V and J ends, which lost 0 bases and 1 base, there was a span of 10 bases. The CDR3 length is 15 residues. As DNA, the CDR3 is TGTGCCAGCAGCGTAGCCACAGGGTTCCAAGAGACCCAGTACTTC. Its translation is CASSVATGFQETQYF. The full variable domain, with the rest looked up from reference TRBV9 and TRBJ2-5, is DSGVTQTPKHLITATGQRVTLRCSPRSGDLSVYWYQQSLDQGLQFLIQYYNGEERAKGNILERFSAQQFPDLHSELNLSSLELGDSALYFCASSVATGFQETQYFGPGTRLLVL.

The V gene is TRBV15, the J gene TRBJ2-7, with 9 bases fitting TRBD2. The CDR3 runs 15 residues. V gave up 2 bases and J gave up 2 bases; unmatched junction bases: 4. Germline V CDR1 and CDR2: LNHNV, YYDKDF (reference sequence). The CDR3 coding sequence is TGTGCCACCAGCAGACCTGGCGGGAGGGCCTACGAGCAGTACTTC. Its protein is CATSRPGGRAYEQYF.

The J gene is TRBJ2-1, the V gene TRBV7-9, with a weak D call TRBD2 (5 bases). The CDR3 loop spans 17 amino acids. Germline assignment: CDR1 SEHNR and CDR2 FQNEAQ (reference sequence). V shed 5 bases and J shed 5 bases, with 22 bases lying between them. The CDR3 loop is CASSPKLVTNGHNEQFF. The CDR3, as DNA: TGTGCCAGCAGCCCTAAACTAGTTACCAATGGGCACAATGAGCAGTTCTTC.

This clonotype occurred once. The V call is TRBV12-3 or TRBV12-4, the J call TRBJ2-7; the D is unclear. The CDR3 is 14 residues long. V was pared by 3 bases and J by 0 bases, with 9 bases between. CDR3: CASSFTQSSYEQYF. The CDR3 bases are TGTGCCAGCAGTTTTACTCAGAGCTCCTACGAGCAGTACTTC.

The rearrangement links TRBV6-6 to TRBJ1-1; TRBD1 might be the D (5 bases). Between the trimmed V and J ends, which lost 7 bases and 2 bases, there was a span of 14 bases. The CDR3 contains 14 residues. Germline loops: CDR1 MNHNY, CDR2 SVGAGI (reference sequence). The CDR3 here is CASTQGRANTEAFF. The CDR3 nucleotides are TGTGCCAGCACCCAGGGCAGAGCCAACACTGAAGCTTTCTTT.

The rearrangement uses TRBV2 and TRBJ2-7; 7 bases align to TRBD1. Germline V gives CDR1 SNHLY, CDR2 FYNNEI. With 6 bases clipped from V and 0 bases from J, the junction kept 8 bases outside the gene matches. CDR3 length equals 15 residues. CDR3 DNA: TGTGCCAGCAGGAAAGAGACAGGGAGCTCCTACGAGCAGTACTTC. Its translation is CASRKETGSSYEQYF.

V and J are TRBV5-1 and TRBJ1-1, with D hard to call. Germline CDR1 is SGHRS and CDR2 is YFSETQ. V shed 3 bases and J shed 0 bases, with 15 bases lying between them. The CDR3 is 16 residues long. The CDR3 nucleotides read TGCGCCAGCAGCTCCCGGACTCCATCCTTGAACACTGAAGCTTTCTTT. Its protein is CASSSRTPSLNTEAFF.

This clonotype was counted only a few times. V gene TRBV6-5 combines with J gene TRBJ2-3; TRBD2 aligns across 14 bases. The CDR3 contains 16 residues. V was pared by 4 bases and J by 6 bases, with 6 bases of the junction left unmatched. Germline V gene lookup returns CDR1 MNHEY and CDR2 SVGAGI. CDR3 amino acids: CASSLGTSGGGDTQYF. The CDR3, as DNA: TGTGCCAGCAGTTTGGGGACTAGCGGGGGTGGGGATACGCAGTATTTT.

In its sample, this clonotype was seen a few times. Here the CDR3 DNA reads TGTGCCAGCAGCGGGGGACAGGGGGCTCTCGAGCAGTACTTC. Its protein product is CASSGGQGALEQYF. The gene calls are TRBV9 and TRBJ2-7; TRBD1 matches 12 bases. The length of the CDR3 is 14 residues. Germline V gene lookup returns CDR1 SGDLS and CDR2 YYNGEE. After removal of 3 bases from V and 6 bases from J, the junction contained 4 bases not matched to a gene.

This clonotype was seen a few times. This chain uses TRBV6-2 or TRBV6-3 with TRBJ2-1; D not resolved. The CDR3 runs 16 residues. The germline V gene has CDR1 MNHEY and CDR2 SVGEGT. The V gene lost 2 bases and the J gene lost 0 bases, with 11 bases spanning the gap. The CDR3 spells CASSYPDLSSYNEQFF. CDR3 nucleotides: TGTGCCAGCAGTTACCCCGACCTCAGCTCCTACAATGAGCAGTTCTTC.

This chain connects TRBV29-1 to TRBJ1-4; D is ambiguous. The germline gives CDR1 SQVTM, CDR2 ANQGSEA. V gave up 7 bases and J gave up 8 bases, with 17 bases separating them. This CDR3 is built from 13 residues. The CDR3 DNA follows: TGCAGCGCTACCCGGACTGGCGGCGAAAAACTGTTTTTT. Translation gives CSATRTGGEKLFF.

This clonotype was counted a few times. The chain joins TRBV20-1 to TRBJ2-1; possible D gene TRBD1, 5 bases. Trimming pared 6 bases from V and 3 bases from J, leaving 12 bases between. The CDR3 consists of 13 residues. CDR1 is DFQATT and CDR2 is SNEGSKA in the germline V gene (reference sequence). CDR3 coding DNA: TGCAGTGCCCAGGACAACTACTACAATGAGCAGTTCTTC. It specifies CSAQDNYYNEQFF.

This chain uses TRBV9 with TRBJ1-2; 11 bases are shared with TRBD1. V gave up 3 bases and J gave up 0 bases; unmatched junction bases: 13. The germline gives CDR1 SGDLS, CDR2 YYNGEE. The CDR3 totals 19 residues. CDR3 in amino acids: CASSAVAGQGARTNYGYTF. The CDR3 region has the DNA TGTGCCAGCAGCGCAGTGGCCGGACAGGGGGCCCGGACTAACTATGGCTACACCTTC.

J is TRBJ2-3 and V is TRBV12-3 or TRBV12-4; the D call may be TRBD1 or TRBD2 (6 bases each). V dropped 3 bases and J dropped 0 bases, with 13 bases sitting between them. This CDR3 region has 16 residues. CDR3 bases: TGTGCCAGCAGTTTCGGGGGCCCAAGCAGCACAGATACGCAGTATTTT. Encoded protein: CASSFGGPSSTDTQYF.

To note about this clonotype: Being one base from a much bigger clone, this may be a read error. The gene calls are TRBV10-3 and TRBJ1-1; no clear D gene. The germline gives CDR1 ENHRY, CDR2 SYGVKD. Trimming removed 4 bases from V and 1 base from J, with 1 base in between. The CDR3 has 11 amino acids. The CDR3 region has the DNA TGTGCCATCAGTGGGAACACTGAAGCTTTCTTT. This encodes CAISGNTEAFF.

The gene calls are TRBV20-1 and TRBJ2-1, with D possibly TRBD2 on 5 matching bases. The length of the CDR3 is 14 residues. V lost 5 bases, J lost 8 bases, and 19 bases lay in between. Germline V gene sequence: CDR1 DFQATT, CDR2 SNEGSKA (reference sequence). CDR3 in DNA: TGCAGTGCTCAGATGATACTAGTCCTCGATGAGCAGTTCTTC. Residues: CSAQMILVLDEQFF.

On this clonotype: Compared with germline, one end of the junction differs, possibly owing to a read error. V is TRBV4-1 and J is TRBJ2-5, with D possibly being TRBD1 or TRBD2 (5 bases each). Looked up from germline, CDR1 is MGHRA and CDR2 is YSYEKL. This CDR3 has 14 amino acids. CDR3 sequence: CASSQDTGTETRYF. CDR3 DNA sequence: TGCGCCAGCAGCCAAGATACCGGGACGGAGACCCGGTACTTC.

The chain recombines TRBV6-1 with TRBJ1-3, with D uncertain. Germline assignment: CDR1 MNHNS and CDR2 SASEGT. V gave up 6 bases and J gave up 1 base, with 4 bases separating them. The CDR3 consists of 12 residues. As DNA, the CDR3 is TGTGCCAGCAGGCATTCTGGAAACACCATATATTTT. Its translation is CASRHSGNTIYF.

Details on this clonotype: A much larger clone differs from this one at a single base, so this may be a read error. This chain connects TRBV5-1 to TRBJ2-7; no clear D. Germline loops: CDR1 SGHRS, CDR2 YFSETQ. The CDR3 contains 14 residues. As DNA, the CDR3 is TGCGCCAGCAGTTTGGGATCGGATTACTACGAGCAGTACTTC. This gives the protein CASSLGSDYYEQYF.

The chain combines TRBV4-1 with TRBJ2-1, with D uncertain. Germline V CDR1 and CDR2: MGHRA, YSYEKL. The CDR3 totals 14 residues. V dropped 1 base and J dropped 8 bases, with 12 bases sitting between them. DNA of the CDR3: TGCGCCAGCAGCCAAGTCCGTTCTGGCTATGAGCAGTTCTTC. Its protein is CASSQVRSGYEQFF.

Concerning this clonotype itself: Sequence at one end of the junction differs from germline and may be a read error. This chain links TRBV20-1 with TRBJ2-5; TRBD1 agrees at 7 bases. The CDR3 totals 14 residues. Germline CDR1 is DFQATT and CDR2 is SNEGSKA (reference sequence). CDR3 protein: CGATKGASRETQYF. The CDR3 DNA follows: TGCGGTGCCACGAAGGGGGCTAGCCGAGAGACCCAGTACTTC.